A selection of T cell receptor beta chains follows, all from one sample in a study of shared T cell receptors in the human thymus. The method was immunoSEQ multiplex PCR; TCRdb's version includes in-frame clones alone and lacks a portion of them. The table lists 630,000 or so clones, approximately 89% of them singletons. This same sample was also part of a study on human thymus T cells.

The sequenced sample was thymocytes. These receptors all stem from a boy in the first two years of life with a congenital heart defect. CDR3s include the opening cysteine and the closing phenylalanine or tryptophan. A D gene is named only where the DNA matches it firmly. Clone size is not always given. Where it is, it says once, few, many or a class for expanded clones.

>NA|NA|TRBJ2-6|TRBV2|15
TGTGCCAGCAGTGTCCGGGGGTCTGGGGCCAACGTCCTGACTTTC
CASSVRGSGANVLTF
>NA|NA|TRBJ1-2|TRBV28|13
TGTGCCAGCAGCGTCTACAGGGACTATGGCTACACCTTC
CASSVYRDYGYTF
>NA|once|TRBJ1-4|TRBV11-2|15
TGTGCCAGCAGCTTAGGCCCCCGGCAGGGTGAAAAACTGTTTTTT
CASSLGPRQGEKLFF
>NA|NA|TRBJ1-2|TRBV18|17
TGTGCCAGCTCACCACGGAGACAGGTTACCCGGCGGTATGGCTACACCTTC
CASSPRRQVTRRYGYTF
>TRBD2|NA|TRBJ2-7|TRBV27|15
TGTGCCAGCAGTTTAGCCAGCGGGATCTCCTACGAGCAGTACTTC
CASSLASGISYEQYF
>TRBD2|once|TRBJ2-7|TRBV6-5|14
TGTGCCAGCACCCGACTAGCGGGGGAGGGCGAGCAGTACTTC
CASTRLAGEGEQYF
>NA|NA|TRBJ2-3|TRBV7-2|16
TGTGCCAGCAGCTTAGTTGCGGCCGACCGCACAGATACGCAGTATTTT
CASSLVAADRTDTQYF
>NA|NA|TRBJ2-2|TRBV5-4|16
TGTGCCAGCAGCTTTTTCGTAACAGCGAACACCGGGGAGCTGTTTTTT
CASSFFVTANTGELFF
>TRBD1|NA|TRBJ2-2|TRBV19|21
TGTGCCAGTAGTATCGGGGACTACACCGGGACAGGGGGCTTTTGGACCGGGGAGCTGTTTTTT
CASSIGDYTGTGGFWTGELFF
>TRBD2|NA|TRBJ2-7|TRBV29-1|13
TGCAGCGTGAGGGAGGGGACCCACTACGAGCAGTACTTC
CSVREGTHYEQYF
>TRBD1|NA|TRBJ1-6|TRBV6-5|15
TGTGCCAGCAGTCCCGGGACAGGTTGGAATTCACCCCTCCACTTT
CASSPGTGWNSPLHF
>NA|NA|TRBJ1-4|TRBV2|14
TGTGCCAGCATTTTTACAGGGCCAAATGAAAAACTGTTTTTT
CASIFTGPNEKLFF
>TRBD2|NA|TRBJ2-1|TRBV4-3|17
TGCGCCAGCAGCCAAGGGACTAGCGGGCTCATCGACAGTGAGCAGTTCTTC
CASSQGTSGLIDSEQFF
>TRBD1|NA|TRBJ1-2|TRBV9|15
TGTGCCAGCAGCGGACCTACAGGGGGCGCGGATGGCTACACCTTC
CASSGPTGGADGYTF
>NA|once|TRBJ2-7|TRBV11-3|13
TGTGCCAGCAGCTTAGCGGGACTCGGCGAGCAGTACTTC
CASSLAGLGEQYF
>NA|NA|TRBJ2-1|TRBV5-8|12
TGTGCCAGCAGCTTAGCACAGAACCAGCAGTTCTTC
CASSLAQNQQFF
>TRBD1|NA|TRBJ2-7|TRBV27|13
TGTGCCAGCAGCGTGGGACAGGGTTACGAGCAGTACTTC
CASSVGQGYEQYF
>NA|NA|TRBJ1-1|TRBV7-8|19
TGTGCCAGCAGCTTCGCTCCTAGCAGGGAGGGTGGGATGTACACTGAAGCTTTCTTT
CASSFAPSREGGMYTEAFF
>NA|NA|TRBJ1-1|TRBV5-6|15
TGTGCCAGCAGCTTTAGAGTTCGCACCTACACTGAAGCTTTCTTT
CASSFRVRTYTEAFF
>NA|NA|TRBJ2-3|TRBV7-6|16
TGTGCCAGCAGCTTAGCGTGGGGTTCGGGGACAGATACGCAGTATTTT
CASSLAWGSGTDTQYF
>TRBD1|NA|TRBJ1-1|TRBV28|17
TGTGCCAGCAGTTTATTGGGGACAGGGCTCGGGAACACTGAAGCTTTCTTT
CASSLLGTGLGNTEAFF
>NA|NA|TRBJ1-3|TRBV10-3|16
TGTGCCATCAGTGAGTATGGTGGGCGAAGTGGAAACACCATATATTTT
CAISEYGGRSGNTIYF
>TRBD2|NA|TRBJ2-1|TRBV5-1|16
TGCGCCAGCAGCTTTAAAGCGGGAGGGGTTTACAATGAGCAGTTCTTC
CASSFKAGGVYNEQFF
>NA|NA|TRBJ2-7|TRBV6-5|13
TGTGCCAGCAGTTCAACAGGGTCTTACGAGCAGTACTTC
CASSSTGSYEQYF
>TRBD1|NA|TRBJ2-7|TRBV28|15
TGTGCCAGCGGCCTAGGGGGCCCCTCTAAACACGAGCAGTACTTC
CASGLGGPSKHEQYF
>TRBD2|NA|TRBJ2-5|TRBV11-2|16
TGTGCCAGCAGCTTAGTTAGCGGGAGGGCCCGTGAGACCCAGTACTTC
CASSLVSGRARETQYF
>NA|NA|TRBJ2-3|TRBV28|18
TGTGCCAGCAGTCCTATCCTAAGTGCGAACCACAGATACGCTGGGCAGTATTTT
CASSPILSANHRYAGQYF
>TRBD2|few|TRBJ2-1|TRBV4-1|20
TGCGCCAGCAGCCTCTTTCAAGGGCTAGCGGGGGGCACCTCCTACAATGAGCAGTTCTTC
CASSLFQGLAGGTSYNEQFF
>TRBD1|NA|TRBJ1-2|TRBV16|15
TGTGCCAGCAGCCAGAGACAGGGCCGAATAGGTGGCTACACCTTC
CASSQRQGRIGGYTF
>TRBD1|NA|TRBJ1-6|TRBV4-3|21
TGCGCCAGCAGCCAAGATAGGATGACAGGGACCCCTAGAAATCATAATTCACCCCTCCACTTT
CASSQDRMTGTPRNHNSPLHF
>NA|NA|TRBJ2-5|TRBV7-4|13
TGTGCCAGCAGCGAGACCCCGAGCGGGACCCAGTACTTC
CASSETPSGTQYF
>TRBD2|NA|TRBJ2-3|TRBV6-4|16
TGTGCCAGCAGTGATACACTAGCGGGAGGTCCAGATACGCAGTATTTT
CASSDTLAGGPDTQYF
>TRBD2|NA|TRBJ2-1|TRBV6-1|16
TGTGCCAGCAGTGAAGCGCGGAGCGGGGAACGAAATGAGCAGTTCTTC
CASSEARSGERNEQFF
>NA|NA|TRBJ1-1|TRBV4-3|18
TGCGCCAGCAGCCAAGATCCAGCCCGAAGGAGGATGAACACTGAAGCTTTCTTT
CASSQDPARRRMNTEAFF
>NA|NA|TRBJ1-1|TRBV9|14
TGTGCCAGCAGCGTCGGGGGGGGAGACACTGAAGCTTTCTTT
CASSVGGGDTEAFF
>NA|NA|TRBJ2-7|TRBV27|14
TGTGCCAGCAGTTTCGGGGACTCCGCCTACGAGCAGTACTTC
CASSFGDSAYEQYF
>NA|once|TRBJ2-7|TRBV28|15
TGTGCCAGCAGTTTCCTCTCGATGACAGCATACGAGCAGTACTTC
CASSFLSMTAYEQYF
>NA|NA|TRBJ1-1|TRBV7-9|15
TGTGCCAGCAGCTTAGCGAGAAGGGGCAGGACTGAAGCTTTCTTT
CASSLARRGRTEAFF
>NA|NA|TRBJ2-1|TRBV7-8|15
TGTGCCAGCAGCCCACCGAGCCGTTCGCGCAATGAGCAGTTCTTC
CASSPPSRSRNEQFF
>NA|NA|TRBJ2-3|TRBV20-1|11
TGCAGTGCAACGGGAGTGGATACGCAGTATTTT
CSATGVDTQYF
>NA|NA|TRBJ2-3|TRBV7-3|14
TGTGCCAGCAGCTCGCGGACTAGCACAGATACGCAGTATTTT
CASSSRTSTDTQYF
>TRBD1|NA|TRBJ1-1|TRBV4-3|20
TGCGCCAGCAGCCAAGACTCTCACAGGGGGATAGGGAGCATGAACACTGAAGCTTTCTTT
CASSQDSHRGIGSMNTEAFF
>NA|NA|TRBJ2-7|TRBV4-3|17
TGCGCCAGCAGCCAAGATCGTCGGGAGACAGACGCCTACGAGCAGTACTTC
CASSQDRRETDAYEQYF
>TRBD1|NA|TRBJ2-3|TRBV27|17
TGTGCCAGCAGTTTATCGACAGGGGTTCTAAGCACAGATACGCAGTATTTT
CASSLSTGVLSTDTQYF
>TRBD2|NA|TRBJ2-1|TRBV27|15
TGTGCCAGCAGTTTCTCGGGGGGGATATACAATGAGCAGTTCTTC
CASSFSGGIYNEQFF
>TRBD2|NA|TRBJ2-5|TRBV28|17
TGTGCCAGCAGTTTATGGTCCTTCCAGCGGGGGCTGGAGACCCAGTACTTC
CASSLWSFQRGLETQYF
>NA|NA|TRBJ1-1|TRBV9|15
TGTGCCAGCAGCGTAGGGCAGGGCTGGGGCACTGAAGCTTTCTTT
CASSVGQGWGTEAFF